This entry lists 9 T cell receptor beta chains sequenced from one sample in a study of metastatic and nonmetastatic thyroid tumors. TCRdb reassembled clones from the PCR reads with MiXCR. The sample has 23,000 or so clones, roughly 19% seen once; the top ten hold approximately 4.3%. All patients were untreated before thyroid surgery. The material sequenced was blood. These receptors were obtained from a male donor with papillary thyroid cancer or a benign thyroid nodule (not recorded which). Some clones in this sample may be carry-over from other donors' samples.

This clone has ten or more counts. The genes are TRBV5-1 and TRBJ2-7; unclear D gene. CDR3 length equals 14 residues. V gave up 0 bases and J gave up 7 bases, with 14 bases separating them. Germline-derived CDR1 and CDR2 are SGHRS and YFSETQ. This CDR3 is CASSLASPREEQYF. Here the CDR3 DNA reads TGCGCCAGCAGCTTGGCCTCACCTCGTGAGGAGCAGTACTTC.

This clone occurred many times. DNA of the CDR3: TGTGCCTGTAGGAGTCTGTCTGGGGCCAACGTCCTGACTTTC. Translated: CACRSLSGANVLTF. This chain connects TRBV30 to TRBJ2-6; unclear D gene. The germline V and J ends were trimmed by 6 bases and 1 base, with 10 bases remaining between them. Germline V gene sequence: CDR1 GTSNPN, CDR2 SVGIG (reference sequence). This CDR3 contains 14 residues.

The table lists this clone with many counts. The chain joins TRBV5-6 to TRBJ1-3; no firm D call. Germline V CDR1 and CDR2: SGHDT, YYEEEE. Trimming removed 4 bases from V and 0 bases from J, with 8 bases in between. CDR3 length: 14 amino acids. CDR3 protein: CASSRIDSGNTIYF. In DNA, the CDR3 is TGTGCCAGCAGCCGTATCGACTCTGGAAACACCATATATTTT.

This chain uses TRBV30 with TRBJ1-3; D is unresolved. The CDR3 has 12 amino acids. Per the germline V gene, CDR1 is GTSNPN and CDR2 is SVGIG (reference sequence). V was cut by 4 bases and J by 7 bases, with 11 bases left in between. The CDR3 is CAWKRAGNTIYF. The CDR3 DNA follows: TGTGCCTGGAAGCGGGCGGGGAACACCATATATTTT.

Only a few counts were recorded for this clone. A much bigger clone sits one base away, suggesting this may be a read error. This CDR3 fails to terminate in the conserved phenylalanine or tryptophan, so it likely reflects a read error. The limits of the CDR3 on the DNA are not certain, so only TCRdb's listed CDR3 is given. Other DNA sequences in the sample encode the same CDR3. The chain combines TRBV5-8 with TRBJ1-1. Inclusive of both ends, the CDR3 amounts to 11 amino acids. Germline-derived CDR1 and CDR2 are SGHTS and YDEGEE. The CDR3 loop reads CASSLYGKISA.

The CDR3 DNA reads TGCAGTGCTAGGGGGCTAGCGGGAGGGTCGTCTGAGCAGTTCTTC. It is translated as CSARGLAGGSSEQFF. The V gene is TRBV20-1, the J gene TRBJ2-1; 12 positions match TRBD2. The germline V gene encodes CDR1 DFQATT and CDR2 SNEGSKA (reference sequence). The CDR3 has 15 amino acids. V trimming: 3 bases; J trimming: 9 bases; junction bases outside the gene matches: 9.

This clone has just a few counts. This chain connects TRBV27 to TRBJ1-5; TRBD1 matches at 9 bases. Germline loops: CDR1 MNHEY, CDR2 SMNVEV (reference sequence). V lost 5 bases to trimming and J lost 9 bases; unmatched junction nucleotides: 8. This CDR3 comprises 14 residues. In DNA form, the CDR3 reads TGTGCCAGCAGTACCGACAGGGGGAAACCGCCCCAGCATTTT. This encodes CASSTDRGKPPQHF.

This clone was observed a few times. The rearrangement links TRBV10-1 to TRBJ2-3; 8 bases are shared with TRBD2. Germline CDR1 reads WNHNN; CDR2 reads SYGVQD (reference sequence). The J segment lost 2 bases and the V segment lost 4 bases, leaving 8 bases of the junction unmatched. The CDR3 extends over 16 amino acids. The CDR3 coding sequence is TGCGCCAGCAGTGGTAGGACGGGGGGGCCCACAGATACGCAGTATTTT. Protein product: CASSGRTGGPTDTQYF.

This clone was counted ten times or more. This chain connects TRBV2 to TRBJ2-3; 13 positions match TRBD2. In germline, CDR1 is SNHLY, CDR2 FYNNEI. V shed 9 bases, J shed 1 base, and the junction held 4 bases outside the gene matches. This CDR3 comprises 15 residues. The CDR3 sequence: CASSGLAGGTDTQYF. The CDR3 bases are TGTGCCAGTTCCGGACTAGCGGGAGGCACAGATACGCAGTATTTT.